The 22 T cell receptor beta chains below all came from one sample that was sequenced in a study of OX40 agonist ivuxolimab in advanced cancers. Produced via immunoSEQ multiplex PCR; TCRdb's table is partial and in-frame only. This sample carries some 17,000 clones, around 90% of them seen once, and the ten largest clones take roughly 66%. Sequences were derived from CD4+ or CD8+ T cells sorted from blood, sampled in a trial of the OX40 agonist ivuxolimab. These receptors were taken from an adult with an advanced solid tumor such as melanoma, head and neck, liver or kidney cancer.

The chain is built from TRBV28 and TRBJ1-2; D uncertain. Trimming took off 3 bases at V and 2 bases at J, with 16 bases between the two ends. The CDR3 consists of 16 residues. CDR1 and CDR2 from the germline V gene are MDHEN and SYDVKM. The CDR3 sequence: CASSFPPSYSNYGYTF. In DNA form, the CDR3 reads TGTGCCAGCAGTTTCCCCCCCTCTTACAGCAACTATGGCTACACCTTC.

The chain is built from TRBV27 and TRBJ1-6; D unresolved. Between the trimmed V and J ends, which lost 5 bases and 5 bases, there was a span of 7 bases. This CDR3 spans 13 amino acids. CDR1 and CDR2 (germline): MNHEY, SMNVEV (reference sequence). The CDR3 region has the DNA TGTGCCAGCAGTCTAAGGGATAATTCACCCCTCCACTTT. Its translation is CASSLRDNSPLHF.

This chain uses TRBV28 with TRBJ2-7; D not certain. Looked up from germline, CDR1 is MDHEN and CDR2 is SYDVKM. Trimming took off 3 bases at V and 0 bases at J, with 12 bases between the two ends. The CDR3 has 15 residues. CDR3 residues: CASSFSIGRSYEQYF. The CDR3 coding sequence is TGTGCCAGCAGTTTTAGTATAGGGCGCTCCTACGAGCAGTACTTC.

The CDR3 nucleotides read TGTGCCACCAGCAGACAGGACAGCTACAATGAGCAGTTCTTC. Translated: CATSRQDSYNEQFF. The genes are TRBV15 and TRBJ2-1; D is perhaps TRBD1 (6 bases). Germline V gene data show CDR1 as LNHNV and CDR2 as YYDKDF (reference sequence). There are 14 residues in the CDR3. The V end lost 2 bases, the J end lost 3 bases, and 8 bases lay between the germline ends.

J is TRBJ1-1 and V is TRBV30; a weak D match, TRBD1 (5 bases). The CDR3 extends over 12 amino acids. Germline loops: CDR1 GTSNPN, CDR2 SVGIG (reference sequence). Trimming stripped 8 bases from V and 1 base from J, with 11 bases between. CDR3 DNA: TGTGCCGGGCGGGGGGGGAACACTGAAGCTTTCTTT. Residues: CAGRGGNTEAFF.

This clone turned up a few times. The V gene is TRBV4-3, the J gene TRBJ1-5; D gene uncertain. Deletions cut 0 bases from V and 7 bases from J, with 10 bases between. This CDR3 is built from 14 residues. Germline V CDR1 and CDR2: LGHNA, YSLEER. CDR3 region: CASSQDAYGQPQHF. CDR3 DNA: TGCGCCAGCAGCCAAGATGCGTACGGGCAGCCCCAGCATTTT.

The V gene is TRBV7-9, the J gene TRBJ2-3; D perhaps matches TRBD2 (6 bases). Per germline, CDR1 SEHNR and CDR2 FQNEAQ (reference sequence). Trimming left V 11 bases short and J 0 bases short, with 15 bases between. This CDR3 has 14 amino acids. The CDR3 sequence: CASLPGVSTDTQYF. The DNA for the CDR3 is TGTGCCTCCTTACCGGGAGTAAGCACAGATACGCAGTATTTT.

The chain combines TRBV4-3 with TRBJ2-3, with unresolved D. Germline assignment: CDR1 LGHNA and CDR2 YSLEER. Trimming left V 1 base short and J 2 bases short, with 13 bases between. This CDR3 has 16 residues. The CDR3 sequence is CASSQGPGPATDTQYF. CDR3 DNA sequence: TGCGCCAGCAGCCAAGGCCCGGGTCCAGCCACAGATACGCAGTATTTT.

CDR3 loop: CASSPRRFGVNEKLFF. In DNA form, the CDR3 reads TGTGCCAGCAGCCCCAGGAGGTTCGGAGTTAATGAAAAACTGTTTTTT. The chain joins TRBV11-1 to TRBJ1-4; D is undetermined. Trimming shortened V by 5 bases and J by 4 bases, and 17 bases separated the two germline ends. Germline loops: CDR1 SGHAT, CDR2 FQDESV (reference sequence). The CDR3 consists of 16 residues.

The chain is built from TRBV14 and TRBJ2-2; D is unclear. V was clipped by 2 bases and J by 0 bases, with 4 bases between them. The CDR3 spans 14 residues. Germline loops: CDR1 SGHDN, CDR2 FVKESK. This CDR3 reads CASSQYSNTGELFF. Written as DNA, the CDR3 is TGTGCCAGCAGCCAATATTCGAACACCGGGGAGCTGTTTTTT.

The V call is TRBV4-3, the J call TRBJ2-1, with 10 bases lining up with TRBD1. This CDR3 has 17 amino acids. The junction had 9 bases not matched to a gene; V was cut back by 1 base and J by 6 bases. Germline V lookup: CDR1 LGHNA, CDR2 YSLEER. The CDR3 is CASSQAIGTGVGNEQFF. CDR3 in DNA: TGCGCCAGCAGCCAAGCCATCGGGACAGGGGTAGGCAATGAGCAGTTCTTC.

The V and J genes are TRBV5-4 and TRBJ1-2; D is perhaps TRBD1 (5 bases). The CDR3 is made up of 14 amino acids. Germline V CDR1 and CDR2: SGHNT, YYREEE (reference sequence). The V end was cut by 4 bases, the J end by 4 bases, with 14 bases between. The CDR3 coding sequence is TGTGCCAGCAGCCTGGAGTCAGGGTCCTATGGCTACACCTTC. It is translated as CASSLESGSYGYTF.

The V and J genes are TRBV7-9 and TRBJ2-3; D remains unclear. This CDR3 is built from 15 residues. Between the trimmed V and J ends, which lost 2 bases and 0 bases, there was a span of 9 bases. Germline V gene data show CDR1 as SEHNR and CDR2 as FQNEAQ (reference sequence). CDR3 region: CASSLSQASTDTQYF. CDR3 nucleotide sequence: TGTGCCAGCAGCTTAAGCCAGGCGAGCACAGATACGCAGTATTTT.

The chain recombines TRBV4-3 with TRBJ2-1; no reliable D call. This CDR3 spans 14 amino acids. Trimming cost V 0 bases and J 1 base, with 4 bases left between them. Germline loops: CDR1 LGHNA, CDR2 YSLEER. The CDR3 protein is CASSQDPSYNEQFF. CDR3 sequence (DNA): TGCGCCAGCAGCCAAGATCCATCCTACAATGAGCAGTTCTTC.

For the CDR3, the DNA is TGTGCCACCAGCAGAGACGGACTAGCGGGAGCTTCCTACAATGAGCAGTTCTTC. Translation gives CATSRDGLAGASYNEQFF. The chain recombines TRBV15 with TRBJ2-1; 13 positions agree with TRBD2. The CDR3 loop spans 18 amino acids. The ends lost 0 bases at V and 1 base at J; junction bases unmatched: 3. From germline, CDR1 is LNHNV and CDR2 YYDKDF (reference sequence).

The chain employs TRBV6-5 and TRBJ2-7; 8 nucleotides align to TRBD1. The J segment lost 5 bases and the V segment lost 5 bases, leaving 5 bases of the junction unmatched. There are 13 residues in the CDR3. The V gene's germline CDR1 is MNHEY and CDR2 SVGAGI. DNA of the CDR3: TGTGCCAGCAGTCTCGGACAGGGCAACGAGCAGTACTTC. Translated: CASSLGQGNEQYF.

The CDR3 here is CASSLNGRSYNSPLHF. CDR3 nucleotides: TGTGCCAGCAGTCTCAACGGGCGCTCCTATAATTCACCCCTCCACTTT. The V call is TRBV27, the J call TRBJ1-6; D is undetermined. V lost 5 bases and J lost 0, with 11 bases in between. CDR3 size: 16 residues. Germline-derived CDR1 and CDR2 are MNHEY and SMNVEV (reference sequence).

The chain combines TRBV7-9 with TRBJ2-7; a possible D gene is TRBD2 (5 bases). The CDR3 consists of 14 residues. The germline V gene has CDR1 SEHNR and CDR2 FQNEAQ (reference sequence). Deletions cut 3 bases from V and 4 bases from J, with 13 bases between. This CDR3 reads CASSFPGSPYEQYF. The CDR3 DNA follows: TGTGCCAGCAGCTTCCCGGGAAGTCCTTACGAGCAGTACTTC.

The chain is built from TRBV9 and TRBJ2-3; 11 bases agree with TRBD2. The CDR3 length is 17 residues. CDR1 and CDR2 (germline): SGDLS, YYNGEE. V lost 0 bases, J lost 8 bases, and 11 bases stayed unmatched. The CDR3 DNA reads TGTGCCAGCAGCGTAGCTACGACTAGCGGGGAATTCGTTACGCAGTATTTT. Translation: CASSVATTSGEFVTQYF.

The V and J genes are TRBV10-3 and TRBJ2-7, with 7 bases matching TRBD2. The trim removed 0 bases at V and 3 bases at J, leaving 14 bases unmatched. Germline values: CDR1 ENHRY, CDR2 SYGVKD. The CDR3 consists of 18 residues. CDR3 in DNA: TGTGCCATCAGTGAGTCCAGATTCGCGGGGGAGGGCTTCTACGAGCAGTACTTC. This codes for CAISESRFAGEGFYEQYF.

The chain is built from TRBV7-9 and TRBJ2-3; D call uncertain. In germline, CDR1 is SEHNR, CDR2 FQNEAQ (reference sequence). V was pared by 1 base and J by 3 bases, with 14 bases between. The CDR3 length is 16 residues. CDR3 nucleotide sequence: TGTGCCAGCAGCTTAGGGCAGTTTCCCCAGACAGATACGCAGTATTTT. Its translation is CASSLGQFPQTDTQYF.

This clone turned up a few times. This chain uses TRBV7-9 with TRBJ1-2, with TRBD1 as a possible D gene (5 bases). The CDR3 covers 16 residues. The V gene's germline CDR1 is SEHNR and CDR2 FQNEAQ (reference sequence). V was clipped by 5 bases and J by 5 bases, with 21 bases between them. The CDR3 DNA sequence: TGTGCCAGCAGCCATAGGATGAGGGGAAAGGATTATGGCTACACCTTC. This sequence encodes CASSHRMRGKDYGYTF.